The next 25 T cell receptor beta chains were all read from a single sample in a study of T cell responses to AZD1222 COVID-19 vaccine. Clones were read by immunoSEQ multiplex PCR, and TCRdb kept only the in-frame ones, dropping some. In the table there are 60,000 to 80,000 clones, around 80% of which are singletons. Sequencing was performed on peripheral blood, taken 28 days after the second AZD1222 dose. These receptors originate from an adult who received the AZD1222 COVID-19 vaccine.

This chain connects TRBV19 to TRBJ2-7; D uncertain. Germline V gene lookup returns CDR1 LNHDA and CDR2 SQIVND (reference sequence). The length of the CDR3 is 14 residues. The germline V and J ends were trimmed by 1 base and 2 bases, with 9 bases remaining between them. DNA of the CDR3: TGTGCCAGTAGTATAGGTGACAAGACCTACGAGCAGTACTTC. Encoded protein: CASSIGDKTYEQYF.

J is TRBJ1-1 and V is TRBV6-5, with D tentatively TRBD1 (6 bases). Trimming shortened V by 7 bases and J by 8 bases, and 14 bases separated the two germline ends. The CDR3 consists of 12 residues. Germline CDR1 reads MNHEY; CDR2 reads SVGAGI. CDR3 region: CASISYREEAFF. For the CDR3, the DNA is TGTGCCAGCATCAGCTACAGGGAAGAAGCTTTCTTT.

Notes on this clone: One junction end does not reproduce the germline sequence, and a read error may be involved. The genes are TRBV30 and TRBJ1-2; maybe TRBD1 (6 bases). Germline CDR1 is GTSNPN and CDR2 is SVGIG (reference sequence). The CDR3 is made up of 10 amino acids. CDR3 coding DNA: TGTGCCGGGAGGGGGTCTGGCTACACCTTC. Translating gives CAGRGSGYTF.

The rearrangement links TRBV9 to TRBJ2-2, with D tentatively TRBD2 (6 bases). The CDR3 length is 16 residues. Looked up from germline, CDR1 is SGDLS and CDR2 is YYNGEE. V was shortened by 2 bases and J by 0 bases, with 11 bases between the two germline ends. The CDR3 DNA is TGTGCCAGCAGCGTCCGGGACTTCTCGAACACCGGGGAGCTGTTTTTT. Protein: CASSVRDFSNTGELFF.

This clone was seen only a few times. The chain recombines TRBV9 with TRBJ2-2, with a weak D call TRBD2 (5 bases). V lost 4 bases to trimming and J lost 0 bases, with 7 bases between them. The CDR3 runs to 14 residues. The germline gives CDR1 SGDLS, CDR2 YYNGEE. CDR3 sequence (DNA): TGTGCCAGCAGCCCTAGCACGAACACCGGGGAGCTGTTTTTT. It encodes CASSPSTNTGELFF.

This rearrangement joins TRBV18 to TRBJ2-7; D is uncertain. The CDR3 runs to 12 residues. Germline CDR1 and CDR2: KGHSH and LQKENI. Trimming left V 3 bases short and J 4 bases short, with 7 bases between. The CDR3 protein is CASSPSEYEQYF. The DNA of the CDR3 is TGTGCCAGCTCACCTAGTGAGTACGAGCAGTACTTC.

In its sample, this clone was seen once. The chain has TRBV6-1 and TRBJ2-7; 9 nucleotides align to TRBD1. This CDR3 has 15 amino acids. Germline V lookup: CDR1 MNHNS, CDR2 SASEGT. Trimming cost V 2 bases and J 3 bases; bases outside gene matches: 5. The CDR3 nucleotides read TGTGCCAGCAGTGAACAACCGGGACAGGGCTACGAGCAGTACTTC. It is translated as CASSEQPGQGYEQYF.

The chain links TRBV3-1 (or the pseudogene TRBV3-2) to TRBJ1-1; no firm D call. With 3 bases removed from V and 1 base from J, the gap between germline ends came to 9 bases. The germline V gene has CDR1 LGHDT and CDR2 YNNKEL (reference sequence). The CDR3 covers 14 residues. CDR3 sequence: CASSHATGNTEAFF. Here the CDR3 DNA reads TGTGCCAGCAGCCACGCAACTGGGAACACTGAAGCTTTCTTT.

In its sample, this clone was seen once. The genes are TRBV6-1 and TRBJ2-1, with 9 bases fitting TRBD2. The trim removed 2 bases at V and 7 bases at J, leaving 9 bases unmatched. CDR3 length: 16 residues. The V gene's germline CDR1 is MNHNS and CDR2 SASEGT. The CDR3 DNA follows: TGTGCCAGCAGTGAATTACCGGGACTAGCTGCTAATGAGCAGTTCTTC. This sequence encodes CASSELPGLAANEQFF.

This clone was seen just once. This chain links TRBV11-2 with TRBJ1-4, with D unclear. Germline CDR1 and CDR2: SGHAT and FQNNGV. V dropped 1 base and J dropped 5 bases, with 17 bases sitting between them. The CDR3 length is 17 residues. CDR3 residues: CASSLGQTDGWNEKLFF. CDR3 coding DNA: TGTGCCAGCAGCTTAGGGCAAACGGACGGTTGGAATGAAAAACTGTTTTTT.

This chain links TRBV5-1 with TRBJ2-3; 9 nucleotides match TRBD2. The V and J ends lost 0 bases and 2 bases, in that order; junction bases with no gene match: 4. The V gene's germline CDR1 is SGHRS and CDR2 YFSETQ. The CDR3 length is 16 residues. DNA for the CDR3: TGCGCCAGCAGCTTGGCGGCGGGGGGGCACACAGATACGCAGTATTTT. This gives the protein CASSLAAGGHTDTQYF.

The gene calls are TRBV7-9 and TRBJ1-2, with 8 bases matching TRBD1. The CDR3 runs to 14 residues. Per the germline V gene, CDR1 is SEHNR and CDR2 is FQNEAQ (reference sequence). The V segment lost 4 bases and the J segment 6 bases; nucleotides outside the gene matches: 7. The CDR3 sequence is CASSSHGQGDGYTF. The CDR3 nucleotides read TGTGCCAGCAGCTCTCACGGACAGGGAGATGGCTACACCTTC.

V usage is TRBV5-1 and J usage is TRBJ2-1; 8 bases line up with TRBD1. After removal of 4 bases from V and 8 bases from J, the junction contained 5 bases not matched to a gene. This CDR3 is 13 amino acids long. Germline V gene lookup returns CDR1 SGHRS and CDR2 YFSETQ. The CDR3 protein is CASSQDRVHEQFF. CDR3 DNA sequence: TGCGCCAGCAGCCAGGACAGGGTACATGAGCAGTTCTTC.

V and J are TRBV18 and TRBJ2-6, with 11 bases aligning to TRBD2. The CDR3 spans 18 residues. Germline loops: CDR1 KGHSH, CDR2 LQKENI. Losses at the gene ends were 3 bases for V and 0 bases for J; bases not matched to a gene: 4. CDR3 protein: CASSPGLAGSSGANVLTF. The CDR3 DNA follows: TGTGCCAGCTCACCTGGACTAGCGGGCAGCTCTGGGGCCAACGTCCTGACTTTC.

This clone was detected a few times. CDR3 sequence reads: CASGTGGTGPDNSPLHF. In nucleotides, the CDR3 is TGTGCCAGTGGGACAGGGGGCACGGGACCAGATAATTCACCCCTCCACTTT. This chain joins TRBV19 and TRBJ1-6; 12 positions agree with TRBD1. Germline trimming cut 8 bases from V and 5 bases from J; bases unmatched to any gene: 10. The CDR3 consists of 17 residues. The germline gives CDR1 LNHDA, CDR2 SQIVND (reference sequence).

This chain uses TRBV6-5 with TRBJ1-2; D might be TRBD1 (5 bases). Germline V gives CDR1 MNHEY, CDR2 SVGAGI. Trimming left V 6 bases short and J 6 bases short, with 20 bases between. This CDR3 has 15 residues. The CDR3 sequence: CASRRGTQRVDGYTF. In DNA, the CDR3 is TGTGCCAGCAGAAGAGGGACCCAGAGGGTTGATGGCTACACCTTC.

DNA of the CDR3: TGCAGCGTTGAATTTAGCGGGAGGGCCGAGGTCACAGATACGCAGTATTTT. Its protein product is CSVEFSGRAEVTDTQYF. The V and J genes are TRBV29-1 and TRBJ2-3; 11 positions agree with TRBD2. Germline-derived CDR1 and CDR2 are SQVTM and ANQGSEA. After removal of 2 bases from V and 2 bases from J, the junction contained 9 bases not matched to a gene. This CDR3 region has 17 residues.

V usage is TRBV7-9 and J usage is TRBJ1-2, with a weak D call TRBD1 (5 bases). Germline CDR1 is SEHNR and CDR2 is FQNEAQ (reference sequence). This CDR3 has 17 residues. V lost 1 base, J lost 5 bases, and 20 bases lay in between. CDR3 residues: CASSLGLSATALYGYTF. As DNA, the CDR3 is TGTGCCAGCAGCTTAGGTCTCTCGGCGACAGCCTTGTATGGCTACACCTTC.

The V call is TRBV5-1, the J call TRBJ2-2; 10 bases map to TRBD2. Germline trimming cut 4 bases from V and 6 bases from J; bases unmatched to any gene: 9. The CDR3 is 16 amino acids. Germline V lookup: CDR1 SGHRS, CDR2 YFSETQ. The CDR3 spells CASSPDSGGASGELFF. As DNA, the CDR3 is TGCGCCAGCAGCCCGGACAGCGGGGGGGCCTCCGGGGAGCTGTTTTTT.

The V and J genes are TRBV4-2 and TRBJ1-4; D not resolved. The V end lost 4 bases, the J end lost 7 bases, and 19 bases lay between the germline ends. Germline CDR1 and CDR2: LGHNA and YNFKEQ. The CDR3 covers 16 residues. Here the CDR3 reads CASSPGREAFTEKLFF. CDR3 coding DNA: TGTGCCAGCAGCCCGGGGAGGGAGGCGTTCACTGAAAAACTGTTTTTT.

This sequence joins TRBV4-2 and TRBJ1-1; possibly TRBD1 for D (5 bases). This CDR3 region has 17 residues. Germline CDR1 and CDR2: LGHNA and YNFKEQ. Trimming shortened V by 1 base and J by 0 bases, and 15 bases separated the two germline ends. CDR3 amino acids: CASSQGRAGALNTEAFF. The CDR3 nucleotides are TGTGCCAGCAGCCAAGGCAGGGCGGGCGCTCTGAACACTGAAGCTTTCTTT.

This sequence joins TRBV7-9 and TRBJ2-1, with TRBD2 identical over 16 bases. After removal of 6 bases from V and 7 bases from J, the junction contained 15 bases not matched to a gene. CDR3 length equals 19 residues. Germline V gives CDR1 SEHNR, CDR2 FQNEAQ (reference sequence). The CDR3 reads CASRLKPGLAGGLGNEQFF. DNA of the CDR3: TGTGCCAGCAGATTAAAACCGGGACTAGCGGGGGGGCTAGGAAATGAGCAGTTCTTC.

The chain employs TRBV7-9 and TRBJ2-2; TRBD2 matches at 15 bases. CDR1 and CDR2 from the germline V gene are SEHNR and FQNEAQ (reference sequence). The junction had 3 bases not matched to a gene; V was cut back by 5 bases and J by 2 bases. The CDR3 sequence is 17 residues long. The CDR3 DNA sequence: TGTGCCAGCAGCGGACTAGCGGGAGGGGTAAACACCGGGGAGCTGTTTTTT. This encodes CASSGLAGGVNTGELFF.

The count of this clone is one. The rearrangement uses TRBV6-4 and TRBJ1-2, with a possible D match to TRBD1 (5 bases). This CDR3 is built from 16 residues. The V gene's germline CDR1 is MRHNA and CDR2 SNTAGT. The V end was cut by 3 bases, the J end by 7 bases, with 21 bases between. The CDR3 here is CASSESMGVGTAGYTF. In nucleotides, the CDR3 is TGTGCCAGCAGTGAATCTATGGGAGTGGGGACGGCTGGCTACACCTTC.

CDR3 DNA sequence: TGTGCCAGTAGAAGCGGACAACAGGGGGCGAGCGGGGAGCTGTTTTTT. Protein sequence: CASRSGQQGASGELFF. This sequence joins TRBV19 and TRBJ2-2, with TRBD1 matching 9 bases. Looked up from germline, CDR1 is LNHDA and CDR2 is SQIVND (reference sequence). Trimming cost V 6 bases and J 7 bases; bases outside gene matches: 12. The CDR3 is 16 amino acids.